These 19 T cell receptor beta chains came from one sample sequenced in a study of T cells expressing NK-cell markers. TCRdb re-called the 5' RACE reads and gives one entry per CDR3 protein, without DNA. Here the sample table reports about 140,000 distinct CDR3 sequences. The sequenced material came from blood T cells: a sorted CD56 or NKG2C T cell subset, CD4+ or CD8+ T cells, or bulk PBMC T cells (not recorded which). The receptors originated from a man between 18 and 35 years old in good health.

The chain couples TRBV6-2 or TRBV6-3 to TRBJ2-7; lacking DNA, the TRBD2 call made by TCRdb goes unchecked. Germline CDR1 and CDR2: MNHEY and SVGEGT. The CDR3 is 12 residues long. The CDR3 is CASSWRGYEQYF.

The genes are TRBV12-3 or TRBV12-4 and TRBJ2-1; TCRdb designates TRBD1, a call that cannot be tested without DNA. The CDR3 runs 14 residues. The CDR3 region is CASSAQGGRNEQFF.

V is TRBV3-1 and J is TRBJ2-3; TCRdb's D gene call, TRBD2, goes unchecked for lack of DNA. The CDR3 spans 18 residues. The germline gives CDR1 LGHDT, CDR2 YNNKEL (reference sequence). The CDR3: CASSLLGLADPSTDTQYF.

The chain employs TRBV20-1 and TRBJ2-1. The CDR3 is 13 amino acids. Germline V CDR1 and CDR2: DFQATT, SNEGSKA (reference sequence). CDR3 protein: CSARDSGYNEQFF.

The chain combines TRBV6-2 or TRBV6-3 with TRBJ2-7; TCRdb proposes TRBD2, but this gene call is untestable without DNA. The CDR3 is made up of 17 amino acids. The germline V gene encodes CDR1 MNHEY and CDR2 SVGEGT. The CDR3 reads CASSPGTSGSRFYEQYF.

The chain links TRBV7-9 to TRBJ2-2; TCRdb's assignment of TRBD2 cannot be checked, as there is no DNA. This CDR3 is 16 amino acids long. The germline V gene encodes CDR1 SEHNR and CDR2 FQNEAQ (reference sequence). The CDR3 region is CASSPNSGKNTGELFF.

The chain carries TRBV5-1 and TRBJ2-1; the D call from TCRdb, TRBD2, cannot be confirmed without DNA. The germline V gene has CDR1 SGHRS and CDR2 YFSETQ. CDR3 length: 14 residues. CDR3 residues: CASSFSSGSNEQFF.

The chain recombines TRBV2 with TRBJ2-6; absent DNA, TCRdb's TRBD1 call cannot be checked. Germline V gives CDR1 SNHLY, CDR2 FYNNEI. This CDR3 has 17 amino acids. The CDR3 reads CASSTRGDDSGANVLTF. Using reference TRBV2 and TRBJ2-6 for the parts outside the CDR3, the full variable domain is EPEVTQTPSHQVTQMGQEVILRCVPISNHLYFYWYRQILGQKVEFLVSFYNNEISEKSEIFDDQFSVERPDGSNFTLKIRSTKLEDSAMYFCASSTRGDDSGANVLTFGAGSRLTVL.

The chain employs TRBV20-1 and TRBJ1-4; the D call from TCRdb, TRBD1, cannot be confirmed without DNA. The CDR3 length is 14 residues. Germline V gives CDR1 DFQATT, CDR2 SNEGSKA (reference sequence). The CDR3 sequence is CSAWSNSRGEKLFF.

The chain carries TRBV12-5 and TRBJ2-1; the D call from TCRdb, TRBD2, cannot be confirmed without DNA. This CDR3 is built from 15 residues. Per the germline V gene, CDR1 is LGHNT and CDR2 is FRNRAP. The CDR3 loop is CASAGAGVSYNEQFF.

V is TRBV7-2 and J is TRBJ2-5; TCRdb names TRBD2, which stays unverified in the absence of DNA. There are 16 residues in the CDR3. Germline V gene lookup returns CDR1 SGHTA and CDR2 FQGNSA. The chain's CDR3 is CASSPEGQVHQETQYF.

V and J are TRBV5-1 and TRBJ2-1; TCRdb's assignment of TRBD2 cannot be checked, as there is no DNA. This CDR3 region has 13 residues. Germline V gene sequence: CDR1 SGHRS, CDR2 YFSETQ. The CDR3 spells CASSARLDNEQFF.

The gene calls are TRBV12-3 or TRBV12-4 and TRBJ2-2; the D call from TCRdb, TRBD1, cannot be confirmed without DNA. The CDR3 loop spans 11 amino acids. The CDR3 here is CASRQGPELFF.

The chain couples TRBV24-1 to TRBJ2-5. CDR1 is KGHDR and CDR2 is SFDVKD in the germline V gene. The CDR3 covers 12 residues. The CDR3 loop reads CATSVAAEAQYF.

CDR3 region: CASSSGLAGGSDTQYF. This chain links TRBV11-2 with TRBJ2-3; TCRdb picks TRBD2, but there is no DNA to check that call. Per germline, CDR1 SGHAT and CDR2 FQNNGV. The CDR3 loop spans 16 amino acids.

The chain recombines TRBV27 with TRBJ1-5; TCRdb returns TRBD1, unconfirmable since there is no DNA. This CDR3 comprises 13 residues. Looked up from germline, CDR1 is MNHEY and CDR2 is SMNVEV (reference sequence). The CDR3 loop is CASSSSGFQPQHF.

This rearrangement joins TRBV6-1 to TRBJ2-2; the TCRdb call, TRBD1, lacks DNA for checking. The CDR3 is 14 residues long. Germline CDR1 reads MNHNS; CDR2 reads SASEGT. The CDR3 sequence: CASSHLPGPVELFF.

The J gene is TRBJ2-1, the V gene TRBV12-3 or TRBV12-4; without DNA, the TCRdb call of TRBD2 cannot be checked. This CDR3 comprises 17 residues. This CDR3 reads CASSLRAQQSSYNEQFF.

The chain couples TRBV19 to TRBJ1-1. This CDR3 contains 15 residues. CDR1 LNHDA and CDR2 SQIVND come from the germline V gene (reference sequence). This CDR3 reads CASSMAGLLNTEAFF.